The 14 T cell receptor beta chains below all came from one sample that was sequenced in a study of OX40 agonist ivuxolimab in advanced cancers. Assay: immunoSEQ multiplex PCR; the TCRdb copy retains only in-frame clones and omits some. The sample shows tens of thousands of clones, more than 90% of them seen only once. Sequenced here: CD4+ or CD8+ T cells sorted from blood, sampled in a trial of the OX40 agonist ivuxolimab. These receptors originate from an adult with an advanced solid tumor such as melanoma, head and neck, liver or kidney cancer.

The chain combines TRBV19 with TRBJ2-3, with D possibly being TRBD2 (6 bases). The CDR3 sequence is 13 residues long. Trimming removed 6 bases from V and 10 bases from J, with 17 bases in between. Germline values: CDR1 LNHDA, CDR2 SQIVND (reference sequence). The DNA for the CDR3 is TGTGCCAGTAGCTCCGGGGACTTCCCCCCGCAGTATTTT. It is translated as CASSSGDFPPQYF.

The sample holds one count of this clone. The chain has TRBV7-7 and TRBJ2-2; D may be TRBD2 (5 bases). The CDR3 is made up of 15 amino acids. The germline CDR1 and CDR2 sequences are SSHAT and FNYEAQ (reference sequence). Trimming pared 0 bases from V and 7 bases from J, leaving 12 bases between. CDR3 loop: CASSLASAGIGELFF. The CDR3 DNA follows: TGTGCCAGCAGCTTAGCGTCGGCCGGGATCGGGGAGCTGTTTTTT.

As regards this clone: Other DNA sequences in this specimen translate into the identical CDR3. The chain uses TRBV19 and TRBJ2-3, with D possibly matching TRBD1 (5 bases). V lost 3 bases and J 4 bases, leaving 11 bases between the germline ends. The CDR3 has 14 amino acids. Germline V gene data show CDR1 as LNHDA and CDR2 as SQIVND (reference sequence). CDR3 residues: CASSIRQGSDTQYF. The CDR3 DNA is TGTGCCAGTAGTATCCGGCAGGGATCAGATACGCAGTATTTT.

This clone was recorded once. The V call is TRBV28, the J call TRBJ1-3; D possibly corresponds to TRBD1 (6 bases). The V gene lost 5 bases and the J gene lost 2 bases, with 16 bases spanning the gap. CDR3 length equals 16 residues. Germline lookup yields CDR1 MDHEN and CDR2 SYDVKM. The CDR3 is CASSIPGTKTGNTIYF. The CDR3 nucleotides read TGTGCCAGCAGTATCCCAGGGACAAAAACTGGAAACACCATATATTTT. The entire variable domain, with the rest obtained from reference TRBV28 and TRBJ1-3, is as follows: DVKVTQSSRYLVKRTGEKVFLECVQDMDHENMFWYRQDPGLGLRLIYFSYDVKMKEKGDIPEGYSVSREKKERFSLILESASTNQTSMYLCASSIPGTKTGNTIYFGEGSWLTVV.

The chain combines TRBV6-1 with TRBJ2-1; no firm D call. The ends were cut back, 2 bases at V and 6 bases at J, with 11 bases in the middle. This CDR3 has 14 residues. In germline, CDR1 is MNHNS, CDR2 SASEGT. The CDR3 loop reads CASSEIFTGNEQFF. DNA for the CDR3: TGTGCCAGCAGTGAAATCTTTACCGGCAATGAGCAGTTCTTC.

Regarding this clone: Other DNA sequences in the same sample also yield this CDR3. The chain couples TRBV5-1 to TRBJ2-3; 8 bases are shared with TRBD2. CDR3 length: 14 residues. Germline values: CDR1 SGHRS, CDR2 YFSETQ. Losses at the gene ends were 4 bases for V and 5 bases for J; bases not matched to a gene: 6. In nucleotides, the CDR3 is TGCGCCAGCAGCCCGGGGGGGCGGAGAGATACGCAGTATTTT. It encodes CASSPGGRRDTQYF.

V usage is TRBV27 and J usage is TRBJ2-3; 9 bases are shared with TRBD2. This CDR3 has 15 amino acids. The V and J ends lost 6 bases and 4 bases, in that order; junction bases with no gene match: 8. CDR1 and CDR2 (germline): MNHEY, SMNVEV (reference sequence). The DNA of the CDR3 is TGTGCCAGCAGGAAAGCGGGGGGCCCGTCAGATACGCAGTATTTT. Amino acids: CASRKAGGPSDTQYF.

The chain recombines TRBV29-1 with TRBJ2-1; 10 bases are a match to TRBD2. The CDR3 covers 12 residues. Germline CDR1 and CDR2: SQVTM and ANQGSEA. Trimming at V came to 6 bases and at J to 14 bases, leaving 10 bases not matched to a gene. The CDR3 sequence: CSVIGTSDGKFF. CDR3 in DNA: TGCAGCGTCATCGGGACTAGCGACGGGAAGTTCTTC.

The gene calls are TRBV28 and TRBJ1-5; D is undetermined. The ends were cut back, 3 bases at V and 4 bases at J, with 10 bases in the middle. Germline V gene data show CDR1 as MDHEN and CDR2 as SYDVKM. The CDR3 runs to 14 residues. The CDR3 here is CASSFSGYNQPQHF. CDR3 DNA: TGTGCCAGCAGTTTCTCCGGGTATAATCAGCCCCAGCATTTT.

V usage is TRBV10-1 and J usage is TRBJ2-7, with TRBD1 as a possible D gene (6 bases). CDR3 length: 11 amino acids. V was shortened by 7 bases and J by 5 bases, with 9 bases between the two germline ends. CDR1 WNHNN and CDR2 SYGVQD come from the germline V gene (reference sequence). CDR3 loop: CASKQGNEQYF. DNA for the CDR3: TGCGCCAGCAAACAGGGAAACGAGCAGTACTTC.

The J gene is TRBJ2-6, the V gene TRBV18; 8 bases agree with TRBD1. The trim removed 6 bases at V and 4 bases at J, leaving 5 bases unmatched. Germline V gene data show CDR1 as KGHSH and CDR2 as LQKENI. The CDR3 consists of 15 residues. DNA for the CDR3: TGTGCCAGCTCCCAGACAGGGGTCGGGGCCAACGTCCTGACTTTC. The encoded protein is CASSQTGVGANVLTF.

The chain couples TRBV11-2 to TRBJ2-3, with D uncertain. CDR3 length equals 15 residues. V was clipped by 1 base and J by 0 bases, with 8 bases between them. Per germline, CDR1 SGHAT and CDR2 FQNNGV. The CDR3, as DNA: TGTGCCAGCAGCTTAGGCTTGCCTAGCACAGATACGCAGTATTTT. It yields the protein CASSLGLPSTDTQYF.

The chain links TRBV20-1 to TRBJ1-2; no reliable D call. The length of the CDR3 is 9 residues. The V end was cut by 5 bases, the J end by 8 bases, with 6 bases between. Germline CDR1 is DFQATT and CDR2 is SNEGSKA (reference sequence). The CDR3 bases are TGCAGTGCTTCCCCAGGCTACACCTTC. Its translation: CSASPGYTF.

The V gene is TRBV5-1, the J gene TRBJ2-3; 8 nucleotides align to TRBD1. This CDR3 has 15 residues. Germline V lookup: CDR1 SGHRS, CDR2 YFSETQ. Germline trimming cut 6 bases from V and 3 bases from J; bases unmatched to any gene: 9. CDR3 DNA: TGCGCCAGCACCATAGTCACAGGGGGGACAGATACGCAGTATTTT. Amino acid sequence: CASTIVTGGTDTQYF.